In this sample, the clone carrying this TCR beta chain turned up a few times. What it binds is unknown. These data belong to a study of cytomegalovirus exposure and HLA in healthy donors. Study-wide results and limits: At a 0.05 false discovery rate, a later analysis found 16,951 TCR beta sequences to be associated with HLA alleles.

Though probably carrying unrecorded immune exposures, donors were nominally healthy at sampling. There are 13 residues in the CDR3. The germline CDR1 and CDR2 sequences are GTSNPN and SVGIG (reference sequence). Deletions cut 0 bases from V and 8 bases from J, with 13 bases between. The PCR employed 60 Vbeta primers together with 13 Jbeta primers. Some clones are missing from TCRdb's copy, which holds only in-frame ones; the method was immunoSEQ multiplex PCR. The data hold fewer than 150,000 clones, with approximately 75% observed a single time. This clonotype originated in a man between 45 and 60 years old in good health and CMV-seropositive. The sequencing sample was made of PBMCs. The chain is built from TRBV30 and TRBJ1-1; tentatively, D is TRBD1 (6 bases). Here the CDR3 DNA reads TGTGCCTGGAGTGTAACGCGGCAGGGGGAAGCTTTCTTT. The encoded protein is CAWSVTRQGEAFF.